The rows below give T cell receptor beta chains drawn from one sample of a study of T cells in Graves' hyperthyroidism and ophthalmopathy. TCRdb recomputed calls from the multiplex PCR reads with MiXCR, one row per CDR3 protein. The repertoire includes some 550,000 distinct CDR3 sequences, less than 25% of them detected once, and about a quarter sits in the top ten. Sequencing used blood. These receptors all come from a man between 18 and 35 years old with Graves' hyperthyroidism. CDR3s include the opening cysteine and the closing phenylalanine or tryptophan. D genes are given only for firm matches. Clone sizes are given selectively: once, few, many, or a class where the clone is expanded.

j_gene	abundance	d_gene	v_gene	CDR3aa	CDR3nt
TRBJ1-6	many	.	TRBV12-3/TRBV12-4	CASSESYNSPLHF	TGTGCCAGTTCGGAGTCCTATAATTCACCCCTCCACTTT
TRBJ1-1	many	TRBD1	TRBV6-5	CASSYSEGAGTEAFF	TGTGCCAGCAGTTACTCCGAGGGGGCGGGCACTGAAGCTTTCTTT
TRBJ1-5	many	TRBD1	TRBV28	CASSWTGRKQPQHF	TGTGCCAGCAGTTGGACAGGACGAAAACAGCCCCAGCATTTT
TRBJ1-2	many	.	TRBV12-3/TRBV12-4	CASSGQGRGNYGYTF	TGTGCCAGCAGTGGCCAGGGGAGGGGTAACTATGGCTACACCTTC
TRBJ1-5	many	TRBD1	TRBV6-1	CASTPIRDRGNQPQHF	TGTGCCAGCACCCCCATCCGGGACAGGGGCAATCAGCCCCAGCATTTT
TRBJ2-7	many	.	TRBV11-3	CASSLDISEQYF	TGTGCCAGCAGCTTAGATATTAGCGAGCAGTACTTC
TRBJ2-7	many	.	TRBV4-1	CASSQEGVGYEQYF	TGCGCCAGCAGCCAAGAAGGAGTCGGCTACGAGCAGTACTTC
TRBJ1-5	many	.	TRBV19	CASQTGFTLNQPQHF	TGTGCCTCCCAGACGGGCTTTACCCTCAATCAGCCCCAGCATTTT
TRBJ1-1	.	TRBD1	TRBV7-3	CASIYVPGQGAEAFF	TGTGCCAGCATCTACGTCCCGGGACAGGGAGCGGAAGCTTTCTTT
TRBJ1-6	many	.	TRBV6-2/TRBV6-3	CASSAGTSPLHF	TGTGCCAGCAGTGCCGGGACATCACCCCTCCACTTT
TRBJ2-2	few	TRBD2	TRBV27	CASSLSIGRGANTGELFF	TGTGCCAGCAGTTTATCAATCGGCCGGGGGGCGAACACCGGGGAGCTGTTTTTT
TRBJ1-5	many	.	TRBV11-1	CASSLSRFPRHQPQHF	TGTGCCAGCAGCTTATCCCGCTTCCCTAGGCATCAGCCCCAGCATTTT
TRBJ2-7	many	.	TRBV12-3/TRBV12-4	CASSSSRETYEQYF	TGTGCCAGCAGTTCGAGCCGCGAAACCTACGAGCAGTACTTC
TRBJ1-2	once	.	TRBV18	CASSPRGPILYGYTF	TGTGCCAGCTCACCACGGGGTCCTATACTTTATGGCTACACCTTC
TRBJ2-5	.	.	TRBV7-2	CASSPPSVETQYF	TGTGCCAGCAGCCCCCCGTCGGTAGAGACCCAGTACTTC
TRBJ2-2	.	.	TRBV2	CASSVKGRELFF	TGTGCCAGCAGTGTAAAGGGCCGGGAGCTGTTTTTT
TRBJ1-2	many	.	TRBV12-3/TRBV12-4	CASSLRGRPFGNYGYTF	TGTGCCAGCAGTTTAAGAGGCAGGCCGTTTGGGAACTATGGCTACACCTTC
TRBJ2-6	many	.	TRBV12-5	CASAHSGANVLTF	TGTGCTAGTGCCCACTCTGGGGCCAACGTCCTGACTTTC
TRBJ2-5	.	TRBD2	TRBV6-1	CASKRGDPETQYF	TGTGCCAGCAAGCGGGGCGACCCCGAGACCCAGTACTTC
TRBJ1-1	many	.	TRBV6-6	CASSYQLTGTEAFF	TGTGCCAGCAGTTACCAACTTACGGGCACTGAAGCTTTCTTT
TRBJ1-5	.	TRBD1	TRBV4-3	CASSQVYTGDSNQPQHF	TGCGCCAGCAGCCAAGTTTACACAGGGGATAGCAATCAGCCCCAGCATTTT
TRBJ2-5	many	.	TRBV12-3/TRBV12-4	CASSFPWETQYF	TGTGCCAGCAGTTTTCCCTGGGAGACCCAGTACTTC
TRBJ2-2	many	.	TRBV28	CASSLTWSGRELFF	TGTGCCAGCAGCCTTACATGGTCGGGAAGGGAGCTGTTTTTT
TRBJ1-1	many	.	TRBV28	CASRSSGFWEAFF	TGTGCCAGCAGGTCCTCAGGGTTCTGGGAAGCTTTCTTT
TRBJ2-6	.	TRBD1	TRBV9	CASSPSQGQGVAGANVLTF	TGTGCCAGCAGCCCAAGCCAGGGACAGGGGGTCGCTGGGGCCAACGTCCTGACTTTC
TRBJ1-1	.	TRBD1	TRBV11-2	CASSWGDRLTTEAFF	TGTGCCAGCAGCTGGGGGGACAGGCTTACCACTGAAGCTTTCTTT
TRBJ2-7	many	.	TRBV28	CASSLSRGVDEQYF	TGTGCCAGCAGTTTATCAAGGGGTGTCGACGAGCAGTACTTC